Following are 16 T cell receptor beta chains from one sample sequenced in a study of blood T cell repertoires in COVID-19. Measured with immunoSEQ multiplex PCR; TCRdb has only the in-frame clones, and not every one. This repertoire shows under 400,000 clones, nearly 90% found once; its top ten account for 5% to 8.5%. What was sequenced was peripheral blood. All receptors come from a man younger than 30 with active or convalescent COVID-19.

Note on this clone: Distinct nucleotide sequences in the sample also encode this CDR3. The chain has TRBV11-3 and TRBJ2-5; TRBD2 matches 7 bases. Germline CDR1 and CDR2: SGHNT and YENEEA. Trimming removed 1 base from V and 2 bases from J; junction bases left unmatched: 1. CDR3 length equals 14 residues. CDR3: CASSLAGGQETQYF. The CDR3 DNA sequence: TGTGCCAGCAGCTTAGCCGGGGGGCAAGAGACCCAGTACTTC.

The V gene is TRBV6-5, the J gene TRBJ1-1, with 7 positions matching TRBD1. Germline assignment: CDR1 MNHEY and CDR2 SVGAGI. Losses at the gene ends were 6 bases for V and 7 bases for J; bases not matched to a gene: 11. The CDR3 has 14 amino acids. The CDR3 is CASRYDRANGEAFF. DNA for the CDR3: TGTGCCAGCAGATACGACAGGGCAAACGGTGAAGCTTTCTTT.

The chain carries TRBV6-5 and TRBJ2-5; TRBD1 agrees at 9 bases. Unmatched junction bases numbered 8, after V lost 4 bases and J lost 2 bases. Germline-derived CDR1 and CDR2 are MNHEY and SVGAGI. The CDR3 extends over 16 amino acids. The CDR3 reads CASSWGSGTGQETQYF. CDR3 DNA: TGTGCCAGCAGTTGGGGATCGGGGACAGGGCAAGAGACCCAGTACTTC.

The chain joins TRBV4-1 to TRBJ2-7, with D perhaps TRBD1 (6 bases). Trimming pared 2 bases from V and 0 bases from J, leaving 11 bases between. The CDR3 has 15 amino acids. Germline CDR1 MGHRA, CDR2 YSYEKL. CDR3 region: CASSQYTGSSYEQYF. As DNA, the CDR3 is TGCGCCAGCAGCCAATATACAGGGAGCTCCTACGAGCAGTACTTC.

This chain links TRBV7-5 with TRBJ2-7; the table's D call of TRBD2 was not tested on the DNA. TRBV7-5 is described as a pseudogene. This CDR3 is built from 15 residues. CDR3 sequence: CARQSTHGVSYEQYF. CDR3 bases: TGTGCCAGACAATCTACGCACGGGGTGTCGTACGAGCAGTACTTC.

The chain uses TRBV11-2 and TRBJ2-1, with 14 bases matching TRBD2. V was clipped by 4 bases and J by 15 bases; unmatched bases: 8. Germline CDR1 is SGHAT and CDR2 is FQNNGV. This CDR3 contains 14 residues. CDR3 residues: CASSSGLAGVVPFF. The CDR3, as DNA: TGTGCCAGCAGCTCGGGACTAGCGGGGGTTGTGCCGTTCTTC.

The chain uses TRBV24-1 and TRBJ1-2; 9 bases map to TRBD1. The germline V gene has CDR1 KGHDR and CDR2 SFDVKD. With 3 bases clipped from V and 4 bases from J, the junction kept 8 bases outside the gene matches. This CDR3 has 16 residues. This CDR3 reads CATSDRTGANFYGYTF. CDR3 bases: TGTGCCACCAGTGATAGGACAGGGGCTAACTTCTATGGCTACACCTTC.

V usage is TRBV23-1 and J usage is TRBJ1-6, with D possibly TRBD1 on 5 matching bases. TRBV23-1 is assigned to the ORF class and has an uncertain function. Trimming left V 2 bases short and J 5 bases short, with 10 bases between. CDR3 length: 15 residues. The CDR3 loop is CASSQGLGDNSPLHF. As DNA, the CDR3 is TGCGCCAGCAGTCAAGGGCTAGGGGATAATTCACCCCTCCACTTT.

The rearrangement uses TRBV18 and TRBJ2-5, with D tentatively TRBD2 (5 bases). V lost 2 bases to trimming and J lost 7 bases, with 5 bases between them. In germline, CDR1 is KGHSH, CDR2 LQKENI. The CDR3 is 11 amino acids. The CDR3 loop is CASSPEGTQYF. CDR3 nucleotide sequence: TGTGCCAGCTCACCAGAGGGGACCCAGTACTTC.

The CDR3 nucleotides are TGTGCCAGCAGCACGGCCAGTAACAGGGGCGAGCAGTACTTC. This gives the protein CASSTASNRGEQYF. The chain recombines TRBV5-5 with TRBJ2-7, with 7 positions matching TRBD1. V trimming: 4 bases; J trimming: 6 bases; junction bases outside the gene matches: 10. This CDR3 has 14 residues. Per germline, CDR1 SGHKS and CDR2 YYEKEE (reference sequence).

This chain links TRBV5-4 with TRBJ2-2; D is ambiguous. Germline V gene sequence: CDR1 SGHNT, CDR2 YYREEE (reference sequence). The CDR3 covers 13 residues. V gave up 4 bases and J gave up 5 bases, with 9 bases separating them. CDR3 bases: TGTGCCAGCAGCACACCAGTGACCGGGGAGCTGTTTTTT. Its protein is CASSTPVTGELFF.

The rearrangement uses TRBV3-1 (or the pseudogene TRBV3-2) and TRBJ1-5; maybe TRBD1 (5 bases). Germline lookup yields CDR1 LGHDT and CDR2 YNNKEL (reference sequence). Trimming took off 0 bases at V and 7 bases at J, with 13 bases between the two ends. The CDR3 contains 15 residues. In DNA, the CDR3 is TGTGCCAGCAGCCAAGATAAAGGGAAGGGGCAGCCCCAGCATTTT. It codes for CASSQDKGKGQPQHF.

J is TRBJ2-5 and V is TRBV4-2; 12 bases map to TRBD2. V trimming: 5 bases; J trimming: 5 bases; junction bases outside the gene matches: 6. Germline loops: CDR1 LGHNA, CDR2 YNFKEQ. This CDR3 has 15 residues. Here the CDR3 reads CASSFRLAGDETQYF. The CDR3 DNA reads TGTGCCAGCAGCTTTCGACTAGCGGGAGACGAGACCCAGTACTTC.

The chain links TRBV29-1 to TRBJ2-1; 9 nucleotides align to TRBD1. CDR3 length: 12 amino acids. Germline assignment: CDR1 SQVTM and CDR2 ANQGSEA. V dropped 7 bases and J dropped 9; count of bases not matched to a gene: 7. Written as DNA, the CDR3 is TGCAGCGGACGACAGGGGGAAGCTGAGCAGTTCTTC. Residues: CSGRQGEAEQFF.

The rearrangement links TRBV28 to TRBJ2-2, with TRBD2 matching 8 bases. The ends lost 6 bases at V and 7 bases at J; junction bases unmatched: 13. CDR1 is MDHEN and CDR2 is SYDVKM in the germline V gene. The CDR3 spans 16 residues. CDR3 coding DNA: TGTGCCAGCAGACTAACCAGCGGGAGTCTGGTCGGGGAGCTGTTTTTT. Translating gives CASRLTSGSLVGELFF.

This rearrangement joins TRBV2 to TRBJ1-6; TRBD1 agrees at 9 bases. Trimming cost V 1 base and J 9 bases; bases outside gene matches: 7. The germline V gene encodes CDR1 SNHLY and CDR2 FYNNEI. The CDR3 spans 16 residues. CDR3 nucleotide sequence: TGTGCCAGCAGTGAAGAATCGGGACAGGGTTTTTCACCCCTCCACTTT. It is translated as CASSEESGQGFSPLHF. The whole variable domain, filled in from reference TRBV2 and TRBJ1-6, reads EPEVTQTPSHQVTQMGQEVILRCVPISNHLYFYWYRQILGQKVEFLVSFYNNEISEKSEIFDDQFSVERPDGSNFTLKIRSTKLEDSAMYFCASSEESGQGFSPLHFGNGTRLTVT.